The rows below give T cell receptor beta chains drawn from one sample of a study of CDR3 diversity in severe acne. TCRdb re-called the PCR reads through MiXCR, storing one row per CDR3 protein. There are about 90,000 distinct CDR3 sequences in the sample; over 45% occur only once, and roughly 9.1% lies in the top ten. The sample was blood. The receptor set was obtained from a male donor in good health, serving as a control. Each CDR3 is given with its conserved first and last residue. A D gene is named only where the DNA matches it firmly. A clone size is listed for some rows: how often the clone was seen (once, few, many), or a class if it is expanded.

clone size,D gene,V gene,J gene,CDR3 DNA,CDR3 protein
medium-sized,TRBD2,TRBV2,TRBJ2-5,TGTGCCAGCAGTGCGGCGGGAGGGCCTCAAGAGACCCAGTACTTC,CASSAAGGPQETQYF
NA,NA,TRBV6-5,TRBJ1-2,TGTGCCAGCACCGATTCAGGACGGCTCTCTGGAAACACCTTC,CASTDSGRLSGNTF
NA,NA,TRBV20-1,TRBJ2-3,TGCAGTGCACCAAAAGTGGCTGGGAGCACAGATACGCAGTATTTT,CSAPKVAGSTDTQYF
few,NA,TRBV11-2,TRBJ1-3,TGTGCCAGCAGCCAGCGGGGCAGGGGAAGCTCTGGAAACACCATATATTTT,CASSQRGRGSSGNTIYF
few,TRBD2,TRBV5-1,TRBJ2-4,TGCGCCAGCAGCTTGGGAAGCGGGGGGGCGATTCCCAAAAACATTCAGTACTTC,CASSLGSGGAIPKNIQYF
many,NA,TRBV19,TRBJ1-1,TGTGCCAGTAGCGAGGTCGGCCCGACGAACACTGAAGCTTTCTTT,CASSEVGPTNTEAFF
NA,NA,TRBV4-1,TRBJ2-5,TGCGCCAGCAGCCCGAGCCGAGGTGGAAAGACCCAGTACTTC,CASSPSRGGKTQYF
many,TRBD1,TRBV5-1,TRBJ1-2,TGCGCCAGCAGCCTACCCCGGGACAGGGGGTTAGAATCGTATGGCTACACCTTC,CASSLPRDRGLESYGYTF
few,TRBD2,TRBV24-1,TRBJ2-2,TGTGCCACCAGGACGGGGGAGGGCCCCGTCGGGGAGCTGTTTTTT,CATRTGEGPVGELFF
NA,NA,TRBV7-9,TRBJ2-3,TGTGCCAGCAGCTTCGCCGACGGGAGTCCCCTCGATACGCAGTATTTT,CASSFADGSPLDTQYF
many,NA,TRBV11-2,TRBJ1-6,TGTGCCAGCGGCCAAGGAGGAGATTCACCCCTCCACTTT,CASGQGGDSPLHF
NA,TRBD2,TRBV6-4,TRBJ2-1,TGTGCCAGCAGTGACAGGACTAGCGGGGGGAATGAGCAGTTCTTC,CASSDRTSGGNEQFF
once,NA,TRBV6-6,TRBJ1-1,TGTGCCAGCAGACAGGGACGGCGTGACGCTTTCTTT,CASRQGRRDAFF
few,NA,TRBV27,TRBJ2-5,TGTGCCAGCAGTTTAGGAGGGGGTGAAGAGACCCAGTACTTC,CASSLGGGEETQYF
many,NA,TRBV19,TRBJ2-7,TGTGCCAGTAGTATAGGTCAGGCCTACGAGCAGTACTTC,CASSIGQAYEQYF
NA,TRBD2,TRBV20-1,TRBJ2-3,TGCAGTGCTTCCCCGACTAGCGGGAGCACAGATACGCAGTATTTT,CSASPTSGSTDTQYF
NA,TRBD2,TRBV10-1,TRBJ2-7,TGTGCCAGCAGTTACGAAGCGGGGCCCCCCTACGAGCAGTACTTC,CASSYEAGPPYEQYF
NA,NA,TRBV29-1,TRBJ1-5,TGCAGCGTTCGAAATGGGTATAGCAATCAGCCCCAGCATTTT,CSVRNGYSNQPQHF
NA,NA,TRBV7-9,TRBJ2-1,NA,CASSYGERAYGYTFGSGTYNEQFF
NA,NA,TRBV5-1,TRBJ1-1,TGCGCCAGCGGAACGGGGCACATGAACACTGAAGCTTTCTTT,CASGTGHMNTEAFF
few,NA,TRBV20-1,TRBJ2-7,TGCAGTGCTAGTGGTATCGGTGCCTACGAGCAGTACTTC,CSASGIGAYEQYF
NA,TRBD1,TRBV6-5,TRBJ2-2,TGTGCCAGCAGTTACTGGATTCCGGGACAGGCTAACACCGGGGAGCTGTTTTTT,CASSYWIPGQANTGELFF
few,TRBD1,TRBV4-1,TRBJ2-7,TGCGCCAGCAGCCCCAACCCGGACAGGGGCTACGAGCAGTACTTC,CASSPNPDRGYEQYF
many,NA,TRBV27,TRBJ2-7,TGTGCCCCCAAGGCCTACGAGCAGTACTTC,CAPKAYEQYF
NA,NA,TRBV24-1,TRBJ1-3,TGTGCCACCAGTGATTTAGGGGCCCGACCTGGAAACACCATATATTTT,CATSDLGARPGNTIYF
once,TRBD1,TRBV20-1,TRBJ1-1,TGCAGTGCTAGTTGGACAGGGATGGGGAACACTGAAGCTTTCTTT,CSASWTGMGNTEAFF
many,NA,TRBV25-1,TRBJ1-2,TGTGCCAGCAACCTGCAGGGAGGGAATGGCTACACCTTC,CASNLQGGNGYTF
NA,TRBD2,TRBV20-1,TRBJ2-5,TGCAGTGCGTTGGCTAGCGGGAGGGCTATAGAGGAGACCCAGTACTTC,CSALASGRAIEETQYF